The clone carrying this T cell receptor (beta chain) was picked up many times. The time point: patch test 1, 2 weeks after DPC sensitization. As for treatment: therapeutic diphenylcyclopropenone sensitization with weekly scalp DPC. The CDR3 loop spans 14 amino acids. Germline V gene data show CDR1 as MNHNS and CDR2 as SASEGT. The V and J ends lost 7 bases and 0 bases, in that order; junction bases with no gene match: 2. The entry originates in a study of human T cells and chemical hapten exposure. Via MiXCR, TCRdb re-called the RACE reads, giving one row per CDR3 protein. The sample lists about 380,000 distinct CDR3 sequences; nearly 5% were seen once.

The chain has TRBV6-1 and TRBJ1-1; TRBD1 matches 10 bases. The receptor comes from a woman between 45 and 65 years old with alopecia areata. Some clones in this sample may be carry-over from other donors' samples. Sequenced material: whole blood, taken in connection with sensitization to the hapten diphenylcyclopropenone (DPC). CDR3 region: CASTGTGVNTEAFF. The CDR3, as DNA: TGTGCCAGCACCGGGACAGGGGTGAACACTGAAGCTTTCTTT.